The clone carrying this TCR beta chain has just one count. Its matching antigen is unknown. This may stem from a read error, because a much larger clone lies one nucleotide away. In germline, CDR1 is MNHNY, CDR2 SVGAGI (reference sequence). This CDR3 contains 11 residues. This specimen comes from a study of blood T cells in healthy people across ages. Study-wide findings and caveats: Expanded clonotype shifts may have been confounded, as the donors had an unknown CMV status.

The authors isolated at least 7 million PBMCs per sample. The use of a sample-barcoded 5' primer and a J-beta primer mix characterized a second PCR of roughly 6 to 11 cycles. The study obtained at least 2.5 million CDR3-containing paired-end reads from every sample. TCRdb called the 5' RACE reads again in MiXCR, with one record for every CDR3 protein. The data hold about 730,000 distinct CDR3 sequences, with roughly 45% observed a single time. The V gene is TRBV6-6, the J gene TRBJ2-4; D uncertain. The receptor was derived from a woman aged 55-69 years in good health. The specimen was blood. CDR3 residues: CATSYETIQYF. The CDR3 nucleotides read TGTGCCACCAGTTACGAGACCATTCAGTACTTC.